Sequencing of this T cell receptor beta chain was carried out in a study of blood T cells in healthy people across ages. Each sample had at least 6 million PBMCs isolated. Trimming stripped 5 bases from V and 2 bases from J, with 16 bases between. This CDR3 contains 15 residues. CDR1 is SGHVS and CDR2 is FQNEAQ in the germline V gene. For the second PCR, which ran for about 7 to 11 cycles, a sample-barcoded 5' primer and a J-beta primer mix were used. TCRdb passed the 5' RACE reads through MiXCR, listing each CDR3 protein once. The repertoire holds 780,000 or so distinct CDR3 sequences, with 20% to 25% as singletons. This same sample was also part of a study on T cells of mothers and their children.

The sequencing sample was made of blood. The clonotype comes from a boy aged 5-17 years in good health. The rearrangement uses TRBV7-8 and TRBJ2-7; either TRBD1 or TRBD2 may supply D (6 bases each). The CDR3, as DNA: TGTGCCAGCAGCCCTAGGGGGGCTAGCGCCTACGAGCAGTACTTC. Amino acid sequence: CASSPRGASAYEQYF.